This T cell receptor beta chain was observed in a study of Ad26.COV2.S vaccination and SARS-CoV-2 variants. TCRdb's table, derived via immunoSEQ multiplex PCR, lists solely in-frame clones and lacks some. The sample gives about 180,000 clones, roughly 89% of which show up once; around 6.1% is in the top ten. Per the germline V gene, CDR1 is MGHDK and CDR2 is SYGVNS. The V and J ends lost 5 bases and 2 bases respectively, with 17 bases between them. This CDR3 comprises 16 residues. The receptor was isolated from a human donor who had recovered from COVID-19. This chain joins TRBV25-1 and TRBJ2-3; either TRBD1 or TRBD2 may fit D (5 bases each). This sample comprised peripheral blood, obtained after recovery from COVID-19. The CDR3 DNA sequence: TGTGCCAGCAGTCCGGGGACCGAGATTTACACAGATACGCAGTATTTT. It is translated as CASSPGTEIYTDTQYF.